The 23 T cell receptor beta chains given below trace back to one sample, sequenced in a study of T-cell memory formation after mild COVID-19. A single record per CDR3 protein comes from TCRdb applying MiXCR to the 5' RACE reads. There are roughly 560,000 distinct CDR3 sequences in the sample; about a fifth occur only once, and roughly an eighth lies in the top ten. The specimen was PBMCs or a T cell subset sorted from them (not recorded which). All receptors derive from an adult woman who had mild COVID-19 (a few samples of this study predate the infection). Cell type and time point are not known.

This clonotype was seen ten or more times. The CDR3 sequence: CASSYSGGPTDNEQFF. CDR3 coding DNA: TGTGCCAGCAGTTACTCGGGGGGGCCCACGGACAATGAGCAGTTCTTC. The V gene is TRBV6-2 or TRBV6-3, the J gene TRBJ2-1; D perhaps matches TRBD2 (7 bases). In germline, CDR1 is MNHEY, CDR2 SVGEGT. V lost 0 bases, J lost 5 bases, and 14 bases lay in between. There are 16 residues in the CDR3.

This clonotype appeared a few times. The rearrangement joins TRBV5-1 to TRBJ2-7; 11 bases are shared with TRBD2. The V gene's germline CDR1 is SGHRS and CDR2 YFSETQ. The CDR3 has 14 amino acids. The J segment lost 3 bases and the V segment lost 5 bases, leaving 4 bases of the junction unmatched. The CDR3 sequence: CASRSTSGVYEQYF. For the CDR3, the DNA is TGCGCCAGCAGGTCGACTAGCGGGGTCTACGAGCAGTACTTC.

The CDR3 DNA follows: TGTGCCAGCAGTTTTACAGGAACCGACTCCTACGAGCAGTACTTC. Translating it yields CASSFTGTDSYEQYF. V and J are TRBV11-3 and TRBJ2-7, with D perhaps matching TRBD1 (5 bases). The germline gives CDR1 SGHNT, CDR2 YENEEA. Deletions cut 6 bases from V and 0 bases from J, with 15 bases between. This CDR3 has 15 residues. The whole variable domain, filled in from reference TRBV11-3 and TRBJ2-7, reads EAGVVQSPRYKIIEKKQPVAFWCNPISGHNTLYWYLQNLGQGPELLIRYENEEAVDDSQLPKDRFSAERLKGVDSTLKIQPAELGDSAVYLCASSFTGTDSYEQYFGPGTRLTVT.

For this clonotype: Mismatch with germline at one junction end may stem from a read error. V and J are TRBV28 and TRBJ2-7, with TRBD2 as a possible D gene (7 bases). In germline, CDR1 is MDHEN, CDR2 SYDVKM. The CDR3 consists of 11 residues. The CDR3 region is CASSSGGRRGF. The CDR3, as DNA: TGTGCCAGCAGTTCCGGGGGGCGCAGGGGCTTC.

The chain recombines TRBV12-3 or TRBV12-4 with TRBJ2-3, with D perhaps assigned TRBD1 or TRBD2 (5 bases each). The CDR3 is 14 amino acids. V shed 4 bases and J shed 5 bases, with 13 bases lying between them. The CDR3 coding sequence is TGTGCCAGCAGTTGGGACGTTGGCGGAGATACGCAGTATTTT. It is translated as CASSWDVGGDTQYF.

This clonotype was detected only a few times. The gene calls are TRBV7-8 and TRBJ1-3; D is ambiguous. V lost 8 bases to trimming and J lost 0 bases, with 11 bases between them. This CDR3 is built from 14 residues. Germline V gives CDR1 SGHVS, CDR2 FQNEAQ. CDR3: CASRNAASGNTIYF. The CDR3 bases are TGTGCCAGCCGCAATGCGGCCTCTGGAAACACCATATATTTT.

The sample holds a few counts of this clonotype. The rearrangement joins TRBV6-5 to TRBJ1-5, with D hard to call. V lost 6 bases and J 5 bases, leaving 17 bases between the germline ends. Looked up from germline, CDR1 is MNHEY and CDR2 is SVGAGI. This CDR3 spans 15 amino acids. CDR3 loop: CASSPRSHSDQPQHF. DNA of the CDR3: TGTGCCAGCAGCCCGCGGTCTCACAGTGATCAGCCCCAGCATTTT.

V usage is TRBV9 and J usage is TRBJ2-3; the match to TRBD1 covers 7 bases. This CDR3 has 15 amino acids. In germline, CDR1 is SGDLS, CDR2 YYNGEE. J lost 0 bases, V lost 2 bases, and 3 bases had no gene match. The CDR3 coding sequence is TGTGCCAGCAGCGTCGGACAGGTCAGCACAGATACGCAGTATTTT. It is translated as CASSVGQVSTDTQYF.

The genes are TRBV27 and TRBJ2-1; 10 bases line up with TRBD2. The CDR3 has 16 amino acids. CDR1 and CDR2 from the germline V gene are MNHEY and SMNVEV (reference sequence). The ends lost 4 bases at V and 6 bases at J; junction bases unmatched: 9. The CDR3 reads CASSSPGSGRVNEQFF. In DNA form, the CDR3 reads TGTGCCAGCAGTTCCCCGGGGAGCGGGAGGGTCAATGAGCAGTTCTTC.

This chain joins TRBV24-1 and TRBJ2-7, with 11 bases identical to TRBD1. The J segment lost 8 bases and the V segment lost 3 bases, leaving 5 bases of the junction unmatched. The germline gives CDR1 KGHDR, CDR2 SFDVKD. The CDR3 extends over 14 amino acids. This CDR3 is CATSDPGQGDKQYF. The CDR3, as DNA: TGTGCCACCAGTGATCCGGGACAGGGGGACAAGCAGTACTTC.

This clonotype showed up just a few times. The chain combines TRBV21-1 with TRBJ2-5; the table's TRBD2 call for D was not verified on the DNA. TRBV21-1 is a documented pseudogene. This CDR3 region has 15 residues. The CDR3 region has the DNA TGTGCCAGCAGAGAGACTAGCGGGACCGAAGAGACCCAGTACTTC. It yields the protein CASRETSGTEETQYF.

The chain has TRBV30 and TRBJ2-7, with TRBD1 matching 12 bases. Trimming cost V 2 bases and J 7 bases; bases outside gene matches: 6. CDR3 length equals 14 residues. Looked up from germline, CDR1 is GTSNPN and CDR2 is SVGIG (reference sequence). The CDR3 loop reads CAWSSGQGAGEQYF. CDR3 in DNA: TGTGCCTGGAGTTCGGGACAGGGGGCAGGAGAGCAGTACTTC.

This chain links TRBV20-1 with TRBJ1-5; TRBD1 is a possible D gene (5 bases). V lost 5 bases and J 0 bases, leaving 14 bases between the germline ends. There are 15 residues in the CDR3. The germline V gene has CDR1 DFQATT and CDR2 SNEGSKA (reference sequence). CDR3 coding DNA: TGCAGTGCTCCGCCGGGGCAGGGTAGCAATCAGCCCCAGCATTTT. Encoded protein: CSAPPGQGSNQPQHF.

This clonotype was seen a handful of times. The genes are TRBV15 and TRBJ1-1; no clear D gene. Trimming took off 3 bases at V and 3 bases at J, with 8 bases between the two ends. The CDR3 length is 13 residues. CDR1 is LNHNV and CDR2 is YYDKDF in the germline V gene (reference sequence). The CDR3 sequence is CATSSDRDTEAFF. CDR3 in DNA: TGTGCCACCAGCAGTGATCGGGACACTGAAGCTTTCTTT.

This clonotype was seen more than once but under ten times. The rearrangement links TRBV24-1 to TRBJ2-2, with 9 bases that match TRBD1. The germline V gene has CDR1 KGHDR and CDR2 SFDVKD. The length of the CDR3 is 15 residues. V shed 4 bases and J 11 bases; nucleotides not matched to a gene: 10. CDR3 residues: CATSEPGQGKTELFF. In DNA form, the CDR3 reads TGTGCCACCAGTGAGCCGGGACAGGGAAAAACTGAGCTGTTTTTT.

The chain has TRBV7-9 and TRBJ2-2, with 10 bases matching TRBD2. J gave up 4 bases and V 5 bases, and 7 bases lay outside the gene matches. The length of the CDR3 is 16 residues. Germline CDR1 reads SEHNR; CDR2 reads FQNEAQ (reference sequence). DNA for the CDR3: TGTGCCAGCAGCCACAGCCTAGCGGGAGTCACCGGGGAGCTGTTTTTT. Its translation: CASSHSLAGVTGELFF. The complete variable domain, with remaining parts taken from reference TRBV7-9 and TRBJ2-2, reads DTGVSQNPRHKITKRGQNVTFRCDPISEHNRLYWYRQTLGQGPEFLTYFQNEAQLEKSRLLSDRFSAERPKGSFSTLEIQRTEQGDSAMYLCASSHSLAGVTGELFFGEGSRLTVL.

The table lists this clonotype with a few counts. The V and J genes are TRBV5-6 and TRBJ2-2; D is ambiguous. Trimming shortened V by 4 bases and J by 3 bases, and 10 bases separated the two germline ends. Germline V CDR1 and CDR2: SGHDT, YYEEEE. The CDR3 sequence is 14 residues long. The CDR3 here is CASSLPRYTGELFF. CDR3 in DNA: TGTGCCAGCAGCCTTCCTAGATACACCGGGGAGCTGTTTTTT.

The chain carries TRBV5-1 and TRBJ1-1, with a weak D call TRBD1 (6 bases). This CDR3 has 14 residues. Germline CDR1 reads SGHRS; CDR2 reads YFSETQ. With 5 bases removed from V and 4 bases from J, the gap between germline ends came to 15 bases. This CDR3 reads CASRPDSVITEAFF. The CDR3 region has the DNA TGCGCCAGCAGGCCGGACAGCGTAATCACTGAAGCTTTCTTT.

The chain uses TRBV29-1 and TRBJ2-1, with TRBD2 identical over 10 bases. After removal of 6 bases from V and 6 bases from J, the junction contained 5 bases not matched to a gene. The germline gives CDR1 SQVTM, CDR2 ANQGSEA. The CDR3 is 13 residues long. The CDR3 nucleotides are TGCAGCGTATCGAGCGGGAGGGGCAATGAGCAGTTCTTC. Its protein product is CSVSSGRGNEQFF.

This clonotype was seen a few times. The chain combines TRBV29-1 with TRBJ1-2; a possible D gene is TRBD1 (6 bases). The CDR3 length is 11 residues. The V end was cut by 4 bases, the J end by 10 bases, with 13 bases between. The germline CDR1 and CDR2 sequences are SQVTM and ANQGSEA. The CDR3 sequence is CSVVLRQDYTF. CDR3 sequence (DNA): TGCAGCGTTGTTTTAAGACAGGACTACACCTTC.

The table lists this clonotype with a few counts. The chain links TRBV24-1 to TRBJ2-7, with a weak D call TRBD2 (5 bases). The CDR3 is 15 amino acids. Looked up from germline, CDR1 is KGHDR and CDR2 is SFDVKD. V lost 6 bases and J 9 bases, leaving 23 bases between the germline ends. CDR3 coding DNA: TGTGCCACCAGTCGCCCGGGAACTCCTCGGCGAGGGCAGTACTTC. Translation gives CATSRPGTPRRGQYF.

This clonotype occurred a few times. The rearrangement links TRBV7-9 to TRBJ2-1, with 9 bases fitting TRBD1. Germline trimming cut 8 bases from V and 8 bases from J; bases unmatched to any gene: 10. This CDR3 spans 14 amino acids. Germline-derived CDR1 and CDR2 are SEHNR and FQNEAQ (reference sequence). The CDR3 DNA is TGTGCCAGCGGGAGACAGGGGGGGATGGATGAGCAGTTCTTC. Its protein is CASGRQGGMDEQFF.

V gene TRBV18 combines with J gene TRBJ2-5; perhaps TRBD1 as D (6 bases). Between the trimmed V and J ends, which lost 3 bases and 4 bases, there was a span of 15 bases. Germline values: CDR1 KGHSH, CDR2 LQKENI. The CDR3 consists of 15 residues. This CDR3 reads CASSPFRDNRETQYF. DNA for the CDR3: TGTGCCAGCTCACCGTTCCGGGACAATAGAGAGACCCAGTACTTC. The whole variable domain, remainder taken from reference TRBV18 and TRBJ2-5, is NAGVMQNPRHLVRRRGQEARLRCSPMKGHSHVYWYRQLPEEGLKFMVYLQKENIIDESGMPKERFSAEFPKEGPSILRIQQVVRGDSAAYFCASSPFRDNRETQYFGPGTRLLVL.